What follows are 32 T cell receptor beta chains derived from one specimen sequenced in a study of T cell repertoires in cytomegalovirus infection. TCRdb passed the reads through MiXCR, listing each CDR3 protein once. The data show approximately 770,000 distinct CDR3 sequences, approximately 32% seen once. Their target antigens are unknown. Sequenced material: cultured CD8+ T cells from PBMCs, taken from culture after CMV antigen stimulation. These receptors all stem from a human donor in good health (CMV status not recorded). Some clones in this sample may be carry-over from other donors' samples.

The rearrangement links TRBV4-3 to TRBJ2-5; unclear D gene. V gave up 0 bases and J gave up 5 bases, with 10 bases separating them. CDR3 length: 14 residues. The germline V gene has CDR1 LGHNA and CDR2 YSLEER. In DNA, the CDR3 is TGCGCCAGCAGCCAAGACCGACCCTCCGAGACCCAGTACTTC. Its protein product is CASSQDRPSETQYF.

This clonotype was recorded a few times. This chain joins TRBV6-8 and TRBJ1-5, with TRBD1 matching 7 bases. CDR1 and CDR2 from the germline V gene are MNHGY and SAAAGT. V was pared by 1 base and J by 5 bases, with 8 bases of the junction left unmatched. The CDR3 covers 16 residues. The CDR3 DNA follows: TGTGCCAGCAGTTACTACCGAACAGGGGTTCATCAGCCCCAGCATTTT. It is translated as CASSYYRTGVHQPQHF.

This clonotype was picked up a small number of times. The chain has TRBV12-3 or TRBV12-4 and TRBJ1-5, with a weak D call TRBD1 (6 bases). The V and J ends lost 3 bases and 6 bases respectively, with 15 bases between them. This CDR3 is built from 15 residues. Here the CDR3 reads CASSFTAGVTQPQHF. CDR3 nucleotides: TGTGCCAGCAGTTTCACAGCAGGGGTAACTCAGCCCCAGCATTTT.

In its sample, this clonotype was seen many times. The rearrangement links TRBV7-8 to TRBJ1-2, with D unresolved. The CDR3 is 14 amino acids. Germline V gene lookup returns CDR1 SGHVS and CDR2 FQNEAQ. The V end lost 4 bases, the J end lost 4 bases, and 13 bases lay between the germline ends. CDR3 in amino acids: CASSSKGGGYGYTF. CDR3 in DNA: TGTGCCAGCAGCTCGAAAGGTGGTGGCTATGGCTACACCTTC.

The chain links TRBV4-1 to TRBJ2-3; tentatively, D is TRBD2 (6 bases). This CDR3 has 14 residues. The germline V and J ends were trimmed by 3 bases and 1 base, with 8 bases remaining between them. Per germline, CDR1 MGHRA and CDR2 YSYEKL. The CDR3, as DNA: TGCGCCAGCAGCCAGGGGGAGGGCACAGATACGCAGTATTTT. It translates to CASSQGEGTDTQYF.

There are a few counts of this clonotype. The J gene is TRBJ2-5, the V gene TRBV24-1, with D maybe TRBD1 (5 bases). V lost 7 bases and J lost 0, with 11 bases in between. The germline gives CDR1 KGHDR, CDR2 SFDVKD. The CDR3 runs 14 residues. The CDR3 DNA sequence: TGTGCCACCAGGGACACCGGGTACCAAGAGACCCAGTACTTC. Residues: CATRDTGYQETQYF.

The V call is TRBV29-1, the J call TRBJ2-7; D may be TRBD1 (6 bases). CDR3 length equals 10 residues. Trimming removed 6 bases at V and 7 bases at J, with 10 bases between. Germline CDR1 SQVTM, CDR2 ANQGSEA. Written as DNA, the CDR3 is TGCAGCGTGGTACAGGGAGAGCAGTACTTC. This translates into CSVVQGEQYF.

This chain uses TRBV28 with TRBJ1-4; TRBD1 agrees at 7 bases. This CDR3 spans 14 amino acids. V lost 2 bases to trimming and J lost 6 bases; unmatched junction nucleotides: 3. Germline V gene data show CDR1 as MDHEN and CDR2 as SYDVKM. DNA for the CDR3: TGTGCCAGCAGTTTAACAGGGGTCGATGAAAAACTGTTTTTT. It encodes CASSLTGVDEKLFF.

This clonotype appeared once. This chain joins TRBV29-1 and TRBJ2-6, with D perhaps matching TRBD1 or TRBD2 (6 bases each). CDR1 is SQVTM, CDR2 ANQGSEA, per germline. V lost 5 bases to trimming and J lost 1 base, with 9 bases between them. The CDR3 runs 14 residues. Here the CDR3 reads CSVRGVSGANVLTF. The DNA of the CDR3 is TGCAGCGTTAGGGGGGTGTCTGGGGCCAACGTCCTGACTTTC. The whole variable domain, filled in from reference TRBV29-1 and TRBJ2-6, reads SAVISQKPSRDICQRGTSLTIQCQVDSQVTMMFWYRQQPGQSLTLIATANQGSEATYESGFVIDKFPISRPNLTFSTLTVSNMSPEDSSIYLCSVRGVSGANVLTFGAGSRLTVL.

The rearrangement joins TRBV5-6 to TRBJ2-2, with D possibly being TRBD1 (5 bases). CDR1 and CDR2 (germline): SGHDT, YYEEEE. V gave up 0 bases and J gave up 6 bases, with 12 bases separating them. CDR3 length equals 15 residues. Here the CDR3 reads CASSLAAGPAGELFF. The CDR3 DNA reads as TGTGCCAGCAGCTTGGCGGCAGGGCCGGCCGGGGAGCTGTTTTTT.

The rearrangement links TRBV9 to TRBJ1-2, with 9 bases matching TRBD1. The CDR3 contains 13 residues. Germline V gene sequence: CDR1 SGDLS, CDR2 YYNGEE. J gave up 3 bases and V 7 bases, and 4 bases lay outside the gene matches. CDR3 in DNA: TGTGCCAGCGGTTGGACAGGGGACTATGGCTACACCTTC. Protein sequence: CASGWTGDYGYTF.

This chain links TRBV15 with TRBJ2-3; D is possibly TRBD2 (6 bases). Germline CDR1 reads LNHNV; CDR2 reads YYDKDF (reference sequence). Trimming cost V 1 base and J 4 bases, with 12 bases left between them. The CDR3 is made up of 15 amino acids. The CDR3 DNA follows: TGTGCCACCAGCAGAGCCACGGGGGTTGCAGATACGCAGTATTTT. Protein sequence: CATSRATGVADTQYF.

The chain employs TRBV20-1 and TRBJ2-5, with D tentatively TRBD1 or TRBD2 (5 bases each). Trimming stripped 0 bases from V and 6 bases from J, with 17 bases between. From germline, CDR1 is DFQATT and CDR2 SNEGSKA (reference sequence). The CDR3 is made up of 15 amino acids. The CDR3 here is CSARDDEGRGKTQYF. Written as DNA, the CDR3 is TGCAGTGCTAGAGATGACGAGGGGCGCGGAAAGACCCAGTACTTC.

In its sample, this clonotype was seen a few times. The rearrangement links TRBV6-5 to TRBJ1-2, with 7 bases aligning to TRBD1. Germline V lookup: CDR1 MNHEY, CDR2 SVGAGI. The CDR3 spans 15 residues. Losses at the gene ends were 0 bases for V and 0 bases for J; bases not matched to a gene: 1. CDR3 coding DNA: TGTGCCAGCAGTTACTCACAGGGGACTAACTATGGCTACACCTTC. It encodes CASSYSQGTNYGYTF.

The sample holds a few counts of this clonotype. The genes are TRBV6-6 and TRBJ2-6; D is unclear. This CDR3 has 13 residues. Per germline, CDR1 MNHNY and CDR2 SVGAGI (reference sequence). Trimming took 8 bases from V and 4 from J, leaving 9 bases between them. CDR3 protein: CASEVAGANVLTF. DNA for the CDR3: TGTGCCAGCGAGGTAGCCGGGGCCAACGTCCTGACTTTC.

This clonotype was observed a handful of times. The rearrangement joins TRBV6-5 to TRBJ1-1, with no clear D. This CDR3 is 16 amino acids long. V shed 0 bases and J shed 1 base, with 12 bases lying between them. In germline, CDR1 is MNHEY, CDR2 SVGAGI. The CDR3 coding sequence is TGTGCCAGCAGTTACTCTTTCAGAGTGGGGAACACTGAAGCTTTCTTT. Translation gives CASSYSFRVGNTEAFF.

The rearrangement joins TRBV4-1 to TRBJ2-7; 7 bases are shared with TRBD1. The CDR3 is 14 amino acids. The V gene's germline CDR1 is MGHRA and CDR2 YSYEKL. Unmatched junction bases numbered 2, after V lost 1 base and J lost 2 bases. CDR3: CASSQVGQAYEQYV. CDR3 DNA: TGCGCCAGCAGCCAAGTCGGACAGGCCTACGAGCAGTACGTC.

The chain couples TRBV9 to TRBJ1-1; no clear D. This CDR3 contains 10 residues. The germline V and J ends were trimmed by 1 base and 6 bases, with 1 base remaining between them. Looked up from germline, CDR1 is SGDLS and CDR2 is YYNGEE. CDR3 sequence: CASSVSEAFF. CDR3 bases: TGTGCCAGCAGCGTATCTGAAGCTTTCTTT.

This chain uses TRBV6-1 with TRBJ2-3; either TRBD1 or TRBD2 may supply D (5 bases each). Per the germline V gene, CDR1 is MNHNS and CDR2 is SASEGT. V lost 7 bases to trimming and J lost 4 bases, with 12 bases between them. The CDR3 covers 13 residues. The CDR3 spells CASKGTSADTQYF. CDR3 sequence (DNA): TGTGCCAGCAAAGGGACGTCGGCAGATACGCAGTATTTT.

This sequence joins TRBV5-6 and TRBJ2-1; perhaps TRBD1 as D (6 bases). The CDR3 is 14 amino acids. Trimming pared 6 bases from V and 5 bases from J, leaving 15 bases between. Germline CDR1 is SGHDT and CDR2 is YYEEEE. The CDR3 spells CASTTLDSNNEQFF. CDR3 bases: TGTGCCAGCACCACACTGGACAGCAACAATGAGCAGTTCTTC.

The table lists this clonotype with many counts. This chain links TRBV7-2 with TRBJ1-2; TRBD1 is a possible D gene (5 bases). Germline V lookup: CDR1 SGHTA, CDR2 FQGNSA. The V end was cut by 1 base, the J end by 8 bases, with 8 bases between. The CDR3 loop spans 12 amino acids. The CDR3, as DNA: TGTGCCAGCAGCTTAGGGGGGGAGGGCTACACCTTC. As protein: CASSLGGEGYTF.

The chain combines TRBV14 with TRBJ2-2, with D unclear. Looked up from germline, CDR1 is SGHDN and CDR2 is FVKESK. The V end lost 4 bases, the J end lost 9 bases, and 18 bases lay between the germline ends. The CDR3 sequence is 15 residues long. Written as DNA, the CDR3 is TGTGCCAGCAGCCTAGGACCCGTCCCTGGGAGGGAGCTGTTTTTT. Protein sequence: CASSLGPVPGRELFF.

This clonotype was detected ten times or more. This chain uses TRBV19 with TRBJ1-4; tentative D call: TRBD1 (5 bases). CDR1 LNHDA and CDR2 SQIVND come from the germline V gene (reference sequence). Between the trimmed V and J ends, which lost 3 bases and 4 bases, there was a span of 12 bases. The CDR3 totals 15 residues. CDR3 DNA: TGTGCCAGTAGTATTGGGGCGGAAGATAATGAAAAACTGTTTTTT. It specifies CASSIGAEDNEKLFF. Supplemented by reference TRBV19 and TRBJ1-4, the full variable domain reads DGGITQSPKYLFRKEGQNVTLSCEQNLNHDAMYWYRQDPGQGLRLIYYSQIVNDFQKGDIAEGYSVSREKKESFPLTVTSAQKNPTAFYLCASSIGAEDNEKLFFGSGTQLSVL.

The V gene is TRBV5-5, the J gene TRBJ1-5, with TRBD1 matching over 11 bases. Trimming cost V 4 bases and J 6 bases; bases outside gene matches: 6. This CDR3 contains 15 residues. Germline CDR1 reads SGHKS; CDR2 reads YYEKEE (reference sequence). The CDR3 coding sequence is TGTGCCAGCAGCATCGGGACAGGGGGTATTCAGCCCCAGCATTTT. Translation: CASSIGTGGIQPQHF.

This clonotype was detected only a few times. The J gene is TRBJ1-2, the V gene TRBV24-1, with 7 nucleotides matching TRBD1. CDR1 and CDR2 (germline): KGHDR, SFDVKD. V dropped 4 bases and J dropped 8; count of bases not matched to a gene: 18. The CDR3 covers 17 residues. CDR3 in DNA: TGTGCCACCAGTGAGTCCGGGACAGTCGGTTTGCTGACCGGCTACACCTTC. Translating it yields CATSESGTVGLLTGYTF.

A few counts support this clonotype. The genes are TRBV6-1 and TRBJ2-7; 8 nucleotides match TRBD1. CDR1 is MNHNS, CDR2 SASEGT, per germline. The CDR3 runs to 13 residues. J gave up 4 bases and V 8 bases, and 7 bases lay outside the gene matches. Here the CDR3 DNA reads TGTGCCAGCCGACAGGGGAAATGGTACGAGCAGTACGTC. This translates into CASRQGKWYEQYV.

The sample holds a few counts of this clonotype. Here the CDR3 DNA reads TGTGCCAGCAGTCCTCAGATGACCACAGATCAGCCCCAGCATTTT. Amino acid sequence: CASSPQMTTDQPQHF. The chain combines TRBV28 with TRBJ1-5; no reliable D call. Germline CDR1 MDHEN, CDR2 SYDVKM. Trimming removed 5 bases at V and 5 bases at J, with 16 bases between. The CDR3 has 15 amino acids.

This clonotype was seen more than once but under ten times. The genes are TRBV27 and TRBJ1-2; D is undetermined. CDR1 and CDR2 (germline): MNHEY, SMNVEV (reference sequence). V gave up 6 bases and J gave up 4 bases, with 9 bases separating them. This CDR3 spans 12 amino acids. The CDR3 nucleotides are TGTGCCAGCAGGCTAGGCTTCTATGGCTACACCTTC. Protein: CASRLGFYGYTF.

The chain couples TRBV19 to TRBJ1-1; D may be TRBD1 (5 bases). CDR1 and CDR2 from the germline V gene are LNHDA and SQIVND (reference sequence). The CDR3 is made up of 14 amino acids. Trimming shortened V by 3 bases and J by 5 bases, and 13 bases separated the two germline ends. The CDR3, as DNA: TGTGCCAGTAGTATTCTACTTGCAGGGACTGAAGCTTTCTTT. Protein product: CASSILLAGTEAFF.

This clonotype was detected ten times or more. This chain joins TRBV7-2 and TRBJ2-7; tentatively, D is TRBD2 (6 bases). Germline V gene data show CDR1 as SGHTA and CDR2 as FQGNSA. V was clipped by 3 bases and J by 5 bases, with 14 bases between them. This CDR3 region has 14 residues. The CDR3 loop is CASSLRLVADEQYF. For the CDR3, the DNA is TGTGCCAGCAGCTTGCGGCTGGTAGCGGACGAGCAGTACTTC.

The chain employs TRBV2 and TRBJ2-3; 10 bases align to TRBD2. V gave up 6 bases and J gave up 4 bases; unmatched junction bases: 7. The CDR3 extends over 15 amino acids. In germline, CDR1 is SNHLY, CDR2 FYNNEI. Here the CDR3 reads CASRPGLASPDTQYF. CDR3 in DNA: TGTGCCAGCAGGCCGGGACTAGCGAGCCCAGATACGCAGTATTTT.

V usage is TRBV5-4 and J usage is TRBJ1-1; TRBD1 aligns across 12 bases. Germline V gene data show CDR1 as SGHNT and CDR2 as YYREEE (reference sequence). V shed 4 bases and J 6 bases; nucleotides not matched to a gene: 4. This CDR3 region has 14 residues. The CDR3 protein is CASSVGQGAPEAFF. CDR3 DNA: TGTGCCAGCAGCGTGGGACAGGGGGCTCCTGAAGCTTTCTTT.